This T cell receptor (beta chain) comes out of a study of patients and donors after allogeneic stem cell transplantation (dated by TCRdb to the early 2020s). The library was built by means of RT-PCR. Sequencer: NextSeq 550. TCRdb reprocessing: public reads trimmed at Q25 with fastp, clones called with MiXCR, in-frame beta chains kept. Each CDR3 protein gets just one entry, which takes the most common genes and DNA from the rows behind it. Present in this sample are roughly 12,000 distinct CDR3 sequences, approximately 25% of which were seen just once. The top ten constitute approximately 51% of the sample. From the cysteine up to the phenylalanine, the CDR3 has a length of 15 residues. Only the CDR3 part of the read is kept: 45 bases, read in frame from the first base. From a lookup of the germline V gene, CDR1 and CDR2 are MNHEY and SVGAGI. V and J lose 6 bases and 7 bases, and a span of 21 bases separates them.

This clonotype came up once. Its antigen is not yet known. No much larger clonotype is one base removed from it; base qualities were not supplied. Single-read evidence is weak. The sequencing input was blood, either unsorted or a sorted T cell fraction (not recorded which). This TCR was recovered from a human donor who was either an allogeneic HSCT recipient or a stem cell or donor lymphocyte infusion donor (not recorded which). It is not recorded whose cells these are; they may come from a transplant donor. This chain joins TRBV6-5 to TRBJ2-5, and perhaps TRBD2 as D gene, on 5 matching bases. The nucleotides are TGTGCCAGCAGCACTGGACTGAACCCGACGAGGACCCAGTACTTC. This translates into CASSTGLNPTRTQYF.